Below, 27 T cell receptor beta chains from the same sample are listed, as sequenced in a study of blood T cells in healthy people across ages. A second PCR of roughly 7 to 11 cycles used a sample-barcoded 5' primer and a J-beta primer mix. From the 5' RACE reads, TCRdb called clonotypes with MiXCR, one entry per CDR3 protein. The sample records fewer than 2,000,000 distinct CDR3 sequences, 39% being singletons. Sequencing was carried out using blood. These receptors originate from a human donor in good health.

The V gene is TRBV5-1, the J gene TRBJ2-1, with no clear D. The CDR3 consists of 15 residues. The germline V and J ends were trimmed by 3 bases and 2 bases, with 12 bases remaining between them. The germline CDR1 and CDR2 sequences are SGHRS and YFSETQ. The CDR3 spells CASSSNRPTYNEQFF. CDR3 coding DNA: TGCGCCAGCAGCTCAAACAGACCGACCTACAATGAGCAGTTCTTC.

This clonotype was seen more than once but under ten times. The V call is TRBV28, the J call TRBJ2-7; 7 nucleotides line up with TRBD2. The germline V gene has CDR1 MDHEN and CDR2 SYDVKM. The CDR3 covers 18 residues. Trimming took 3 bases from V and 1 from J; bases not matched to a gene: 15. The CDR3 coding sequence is TGTGCCAGCAGTTTTGCTTGGGGGGAGGGATCGAAATCCTACGAGCAGTACTTC. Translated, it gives CASSFAWGEGSKSYEQYF.

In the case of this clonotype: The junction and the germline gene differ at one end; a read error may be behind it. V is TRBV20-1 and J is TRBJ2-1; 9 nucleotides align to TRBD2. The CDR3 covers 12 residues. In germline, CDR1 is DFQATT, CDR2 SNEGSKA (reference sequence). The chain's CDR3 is CSAERGENEQFF. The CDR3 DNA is TGCAGTGCTGAGCGGGGGGAGAATGAGCAGTTCTTT.

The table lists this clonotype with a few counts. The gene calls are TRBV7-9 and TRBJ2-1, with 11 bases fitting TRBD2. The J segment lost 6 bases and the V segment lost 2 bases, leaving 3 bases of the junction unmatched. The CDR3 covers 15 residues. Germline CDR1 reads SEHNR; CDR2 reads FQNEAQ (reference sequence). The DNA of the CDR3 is TGTGCCAGCAGCTTAAGAGGGACTAGCGGCAATGAGCAGTTCTTC. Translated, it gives CASSLRGTSGNEQFF. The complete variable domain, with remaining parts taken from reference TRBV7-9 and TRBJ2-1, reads DTGVSQNPRHKITKRGQNVTFRCDPISEHNRLYWYRQTLGQGPEFLTYFQNEAQLEKSRLLSDRFSAERPKGSFSTLEIQRTEQGDSAMYLCASSLRGTSGNEQFFGPGTRLTVL.

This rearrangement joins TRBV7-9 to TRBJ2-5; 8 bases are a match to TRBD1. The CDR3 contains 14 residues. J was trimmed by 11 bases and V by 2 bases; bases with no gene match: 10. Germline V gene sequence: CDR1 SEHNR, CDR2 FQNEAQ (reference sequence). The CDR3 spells CASSLQGAAEEQYF. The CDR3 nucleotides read TGTGCCAGCAGCTTACAGGGGGCAGCTGAGGAGCAGTACTTC.

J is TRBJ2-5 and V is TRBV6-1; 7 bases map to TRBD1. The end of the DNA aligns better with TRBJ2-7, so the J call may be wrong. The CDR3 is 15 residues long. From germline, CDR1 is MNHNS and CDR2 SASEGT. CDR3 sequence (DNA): TGTGCCAGCAGTGCATGGACCGGGACAGCTTACGAGCAGTACTTC. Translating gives CASSAWTGTAYEQYF.

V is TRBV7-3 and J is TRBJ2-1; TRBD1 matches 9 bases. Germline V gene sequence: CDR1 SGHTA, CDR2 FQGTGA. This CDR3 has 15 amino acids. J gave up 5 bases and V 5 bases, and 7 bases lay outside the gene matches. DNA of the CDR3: TGTGCCAGCAGCCCATGGGACAGGGAAGACAATGAGCAGTTCTTC. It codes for CASSPWDREDNEQFF.

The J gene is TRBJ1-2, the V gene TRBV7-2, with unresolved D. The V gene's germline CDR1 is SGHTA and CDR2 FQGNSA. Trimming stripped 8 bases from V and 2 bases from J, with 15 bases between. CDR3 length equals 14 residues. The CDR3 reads CASSPGGQNYGYTF. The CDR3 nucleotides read TGTGCCAGCTCACCAGGAGGGCAGAACTATGGCTACACCTTC. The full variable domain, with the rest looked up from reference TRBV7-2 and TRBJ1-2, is GAGVSQSPSNKVTEKGKDVELRCDPISGHTALYWYRQSLGQGLEFLIYFQGNSAPDKSGLPSDRFSAERTGGSVSTLTIQRTQQEDSAVYLCASSPGGQNYGYTFGSGTRLTVV.

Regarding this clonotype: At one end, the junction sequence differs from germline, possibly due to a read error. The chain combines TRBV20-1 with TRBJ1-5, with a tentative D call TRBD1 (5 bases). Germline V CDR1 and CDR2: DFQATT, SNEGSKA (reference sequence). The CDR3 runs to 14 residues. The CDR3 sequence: CSARRAGRDQSQHF. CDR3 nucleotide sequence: TGCAGTGCTAGAAGGGCAGGCAGGGATCAGTCCCAGCATTTT.

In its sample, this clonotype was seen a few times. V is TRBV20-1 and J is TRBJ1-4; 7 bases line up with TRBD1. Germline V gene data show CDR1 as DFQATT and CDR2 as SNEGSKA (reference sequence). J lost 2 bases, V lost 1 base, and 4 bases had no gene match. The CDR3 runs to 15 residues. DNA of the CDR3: TGCAGTGCTAGAGGACAGGGCTCGACTAATGAAAAACTGTTTTTT. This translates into CSARGQGSTNEKLFF.

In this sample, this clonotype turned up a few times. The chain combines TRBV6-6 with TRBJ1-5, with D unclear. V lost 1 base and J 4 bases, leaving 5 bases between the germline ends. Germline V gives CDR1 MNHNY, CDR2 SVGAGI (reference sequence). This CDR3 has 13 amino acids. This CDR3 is CASSYFSNQPQHF. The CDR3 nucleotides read TGTGCCAGCAGTTACTTCTCTAATCAGCCCCAGCATTTT.

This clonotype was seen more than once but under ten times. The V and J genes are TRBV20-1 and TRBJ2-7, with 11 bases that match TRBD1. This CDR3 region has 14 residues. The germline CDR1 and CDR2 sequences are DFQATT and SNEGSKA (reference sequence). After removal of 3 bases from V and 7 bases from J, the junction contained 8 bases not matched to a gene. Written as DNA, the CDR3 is TGCAGTGCTAGGAAAAGGACAGGGGGCAAGGAGCAGTACTTC. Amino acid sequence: CSARKRTGGKEQYF.

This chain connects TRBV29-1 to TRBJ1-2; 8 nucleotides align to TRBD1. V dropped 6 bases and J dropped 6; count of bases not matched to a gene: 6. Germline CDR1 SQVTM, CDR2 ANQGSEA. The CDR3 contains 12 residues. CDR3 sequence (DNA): TGCAGCGTCGCCGGGACAGGAGATGGCTACACCTTC. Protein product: CSVAGTGDGYTF. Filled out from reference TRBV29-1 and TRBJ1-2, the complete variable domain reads SAVISQKPSRDICQRGTSLTIQCQVDSQVTMMFWYRQQPGQSLTLIATANQGSEATYESGFVIDKFPISRPNLTFSTLTVSNMSPEDSSIYLCSVAGTGDGYTFGSGTRLTVV.

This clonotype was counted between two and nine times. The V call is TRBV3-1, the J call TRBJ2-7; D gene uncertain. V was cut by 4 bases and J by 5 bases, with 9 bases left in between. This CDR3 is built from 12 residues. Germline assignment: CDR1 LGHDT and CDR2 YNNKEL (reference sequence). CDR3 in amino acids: CASSPPGHEQYF. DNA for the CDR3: TGTGCCAGCAGCCCCCCAGGTCACGAGCAGTACTTC.

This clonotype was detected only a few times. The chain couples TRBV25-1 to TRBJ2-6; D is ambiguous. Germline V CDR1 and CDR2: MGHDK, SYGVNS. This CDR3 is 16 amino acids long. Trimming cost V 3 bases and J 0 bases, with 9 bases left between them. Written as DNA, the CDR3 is TGTGCCAGCAGTGACAAGTTTCGCTCTGGGGCCAACGTCCTGACTTTC. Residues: CASSDKFRSGANVLTF.

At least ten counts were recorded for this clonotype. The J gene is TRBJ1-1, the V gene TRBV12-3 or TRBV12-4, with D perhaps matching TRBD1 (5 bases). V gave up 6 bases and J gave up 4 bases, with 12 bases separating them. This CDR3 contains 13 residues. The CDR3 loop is CASRTDSFTEAFF. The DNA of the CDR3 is TGTGCCAGCAGGACAGATTCCTTCACTGAAGCTTTCTTT.

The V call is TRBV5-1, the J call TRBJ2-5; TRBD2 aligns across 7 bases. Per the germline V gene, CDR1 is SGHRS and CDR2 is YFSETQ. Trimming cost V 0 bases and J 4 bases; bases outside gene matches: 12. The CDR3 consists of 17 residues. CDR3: CASSLALERGWGETQYF. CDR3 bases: TGCGCCAGCAGCTTGGCCCTGGAGCGGGGATGGGGAGAGACCCAGTACTTC.

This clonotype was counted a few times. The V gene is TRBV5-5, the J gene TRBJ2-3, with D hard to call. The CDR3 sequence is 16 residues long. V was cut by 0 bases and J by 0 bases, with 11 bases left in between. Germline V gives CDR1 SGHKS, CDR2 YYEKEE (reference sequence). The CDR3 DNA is TGTGCCAGCAGCTTGGATAGGTCGGTGAGCACAGATACGCAGTATTTT. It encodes CASSLDRSVSTDTQYF.

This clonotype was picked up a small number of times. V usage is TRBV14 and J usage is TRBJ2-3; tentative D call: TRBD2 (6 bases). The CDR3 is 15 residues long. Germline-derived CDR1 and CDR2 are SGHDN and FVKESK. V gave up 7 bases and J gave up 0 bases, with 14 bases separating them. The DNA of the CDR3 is TGTGCCAGCACCCCTGGCGGGGTTAGCACAGATACGCAGTATTTT. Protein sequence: CASTPGGVSTDTQYF.

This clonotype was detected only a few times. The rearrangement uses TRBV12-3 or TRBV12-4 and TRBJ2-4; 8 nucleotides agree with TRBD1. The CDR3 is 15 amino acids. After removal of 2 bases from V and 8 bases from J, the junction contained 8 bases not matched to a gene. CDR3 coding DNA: TGTGCCAGCAGTTTATACTCCGGACAGGGCGACATTCAGTACTTC. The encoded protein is CASSLYSGQGDIQYF.

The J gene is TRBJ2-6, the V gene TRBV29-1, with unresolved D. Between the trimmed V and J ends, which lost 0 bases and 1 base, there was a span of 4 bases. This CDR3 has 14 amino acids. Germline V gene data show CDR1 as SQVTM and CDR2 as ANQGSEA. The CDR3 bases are TGCAGCGTTGAAGATAAATCTGGGGCCAACGTCCTGACTTTC. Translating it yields CSVEDKSGANVLTF.

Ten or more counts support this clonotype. For the CDR3, the DNA is TGTGCCACCGGCGATGGGACAGGCTATGGCTACACCTTC. Amino acids: CATGDGTGYGYTF. The chain couples TRBV10-3 to TRBJ1-2; the match to TRBD1 covers 8 bases. In germline, CDR1 is ENHRY, CDR2 SYGVKD. This CDR3 comprises 13 residues. Unmatched junction bases numbered 8, after V lost 10 bases and J lost 4 bases.

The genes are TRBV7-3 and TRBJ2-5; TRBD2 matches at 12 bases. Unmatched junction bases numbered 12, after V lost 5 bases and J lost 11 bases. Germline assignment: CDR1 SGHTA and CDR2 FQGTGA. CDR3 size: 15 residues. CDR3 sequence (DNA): TGTGCCAGCAGCCTTCTAGCGGGGGGGCCTAATGAGCAGTACTTC. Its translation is CASSLLAGGPNEQYF.

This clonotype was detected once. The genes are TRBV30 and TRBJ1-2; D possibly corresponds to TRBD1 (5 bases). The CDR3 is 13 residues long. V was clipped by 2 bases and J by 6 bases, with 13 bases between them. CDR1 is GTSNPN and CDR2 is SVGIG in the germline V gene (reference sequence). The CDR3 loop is CAWSQGIANGYTF. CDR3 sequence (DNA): TGTGCCTGGAGTCAGGGCATCGCAAATGGCTACACCTTC.

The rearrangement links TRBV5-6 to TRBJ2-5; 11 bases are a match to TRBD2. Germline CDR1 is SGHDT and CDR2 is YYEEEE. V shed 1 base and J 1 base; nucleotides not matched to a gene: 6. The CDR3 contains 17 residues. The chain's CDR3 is CASSLQLAGGRQETQYF. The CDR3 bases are TGTGCCAGCAGCTTGCAGTTAGCGGGGGGGCGCCAAGAGACCCAGTACTTC.

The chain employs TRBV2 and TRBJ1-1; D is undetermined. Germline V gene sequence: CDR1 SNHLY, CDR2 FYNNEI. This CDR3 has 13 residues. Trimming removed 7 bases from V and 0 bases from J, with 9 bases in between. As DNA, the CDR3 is TGTGCCAGCACTCCCTTTATGAACACTGAAGCTTTCTTT. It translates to CASTPFMNTEAFF.

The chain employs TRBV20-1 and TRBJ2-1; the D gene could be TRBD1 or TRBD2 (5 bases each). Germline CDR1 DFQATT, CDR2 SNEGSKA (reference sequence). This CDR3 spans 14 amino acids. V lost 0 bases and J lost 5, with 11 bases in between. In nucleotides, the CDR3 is TGCAGTGCTAGAGATTTTCGGGGCCACAATGAGCAGTTCTTC. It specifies CSARDFRGHNEQFF.